This T cell receptor beta chain appears in the sequencing data of a study of blood T cell repertoires in COVID-19. TCRdb's table, derived via immunoSEQ multiplex PCR, lists solely in-frame clones and lacks some. Altogether approximately 79,000 clones are present, approximately 80% being singletons, with the ten largest covering more than 20%. This CDR3 is built from 12 residues. Trimming cost V 8 bases and J 2 bases, with 7 bases left between them. In germline, CDR1 is MNHNY, CDR2 SVGAGI (reference sequence). This chain uses TRBV6-6 with TRBJ1-5; D unresolved. The specimen sequenced was peripheral blood. This TCR came from a woman aged 50 to 60 with acute or convalescent COVID-19. The CDR3 is CASLAGNQPQHF. The CDR3 bases are TGTGCCAGCCTGGCGGGCAATCAGCCCCAGCATTTT.